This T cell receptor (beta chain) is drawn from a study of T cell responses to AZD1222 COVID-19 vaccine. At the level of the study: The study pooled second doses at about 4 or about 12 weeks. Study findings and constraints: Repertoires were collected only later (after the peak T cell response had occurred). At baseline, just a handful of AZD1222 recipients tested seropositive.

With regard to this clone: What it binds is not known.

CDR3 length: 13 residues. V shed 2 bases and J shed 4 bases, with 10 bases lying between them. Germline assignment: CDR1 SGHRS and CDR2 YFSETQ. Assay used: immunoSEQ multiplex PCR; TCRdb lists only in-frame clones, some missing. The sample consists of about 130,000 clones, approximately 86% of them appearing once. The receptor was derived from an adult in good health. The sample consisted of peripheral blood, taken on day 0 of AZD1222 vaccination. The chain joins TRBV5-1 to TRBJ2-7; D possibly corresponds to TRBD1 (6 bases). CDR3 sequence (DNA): TGCGCCAGCAGCTTACAGGGTGAATACGAGCAGTACTTC. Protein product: CASSLQGEYEQYF.